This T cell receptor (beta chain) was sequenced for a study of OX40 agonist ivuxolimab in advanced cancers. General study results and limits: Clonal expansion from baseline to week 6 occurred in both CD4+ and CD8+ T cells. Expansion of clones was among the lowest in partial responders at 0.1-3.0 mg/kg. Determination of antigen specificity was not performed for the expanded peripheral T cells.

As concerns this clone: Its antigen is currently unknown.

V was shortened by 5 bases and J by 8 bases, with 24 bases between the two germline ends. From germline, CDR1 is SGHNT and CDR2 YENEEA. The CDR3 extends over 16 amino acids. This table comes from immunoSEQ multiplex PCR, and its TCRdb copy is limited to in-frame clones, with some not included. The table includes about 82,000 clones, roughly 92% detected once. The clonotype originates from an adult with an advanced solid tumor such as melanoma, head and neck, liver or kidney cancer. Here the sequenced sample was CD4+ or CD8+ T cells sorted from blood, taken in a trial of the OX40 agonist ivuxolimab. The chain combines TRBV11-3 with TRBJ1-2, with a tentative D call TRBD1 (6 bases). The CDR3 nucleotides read TGTGCCAGCAGCGGCGCCCACAGGGTGCGTTATGAAGGCTACACCTTC. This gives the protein CASSGAHRVRYEGYTF.